This T cell receptor (beta chain) originates from a study of T cell responses to AZD1222 COVID-19 vaccine. General study findings and limits: White British people made up most donors, females outnumbered males, and clonal diversity was possibly underestimated.

This clone was recorded once. The antigen remains unidentified. Germline-derived CDR1 and CDR2 are DFQATT and SNEGSKA (reference sequence). Trimming shortened V by 6 bases and J by 5 bases, and 8 bases separated the two germline ends. CDR3 length: 10 amino acids. TCRdb's table, derived via immunoSEQ multiplex PCR, lists solely in-frame clones and lacks some. The repertoire holds some 120,000 clones, with approximately 88% as singletons. This TCR derives from an adult in good health. Here the sequenced sample was peripheral blood, taken on day 0 of MenACWY control vaccination. J is TRBJ2-7 and V is TRBV20-1; D unclear. The CDR3 protein is CSAVFHEQYF. CDR3 bases: TGCAGTGCCGTATTCCACGAGCAGTACTTC.